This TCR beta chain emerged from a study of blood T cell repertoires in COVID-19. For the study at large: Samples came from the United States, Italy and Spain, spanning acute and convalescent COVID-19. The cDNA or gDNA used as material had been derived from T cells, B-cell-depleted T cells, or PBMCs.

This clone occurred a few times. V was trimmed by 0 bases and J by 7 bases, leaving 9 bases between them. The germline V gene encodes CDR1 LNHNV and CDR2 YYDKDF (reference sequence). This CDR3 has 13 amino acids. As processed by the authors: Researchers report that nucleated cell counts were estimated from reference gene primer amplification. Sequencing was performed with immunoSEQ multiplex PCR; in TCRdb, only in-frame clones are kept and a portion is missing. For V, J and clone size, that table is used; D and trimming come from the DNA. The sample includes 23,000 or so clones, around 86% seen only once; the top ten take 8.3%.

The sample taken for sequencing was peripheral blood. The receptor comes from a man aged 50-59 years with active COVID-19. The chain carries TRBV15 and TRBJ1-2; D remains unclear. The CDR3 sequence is CATSRDRLSGYTF. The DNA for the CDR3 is TGTGCCACCAGCAGAGACAGGCTGAGTGGCTACACCTTC.